Listed below are T cell receptor beta chains from one sample, sequenced in a study of T-cell reconstitution after alpha-beta-depleted transplantation in children. One entry per CDR3 protein results from TCRdb running MiXCR on the PCR reads. The sample carries around 180,000 distinct CDR3 sequences, around 10% recorded once. This specimen consisted of PBMCs, obtained before TCRalphabeta/CD19-depleted stem cell transplant. These receptors all come from a boy younger than 10 with acute myeloid leukemia, due to receive a stem cell transplant. CDR3s include the opening cysteine and the closing phenylalanine or tryptophan. Each record gives: D gene, J gene, clone size, V gene, CDR3 protein, CDR3 DNA. The D gene is left open where the match is weak. Expanded clones are given a class, and other clones once, few, many or no size at all.

d_gene: .; j_gene: TRBJ2-3; abundance: many; v_gene: TRBV7-2; CDR3aa: CASSIKQGDTQYF; CDR3nt: TGTGCCAGCAGCATTAAACAGGGAGATACGCAGTATTTT
d_gene: .; j_gene: TRBJ2-7; abundance: many; v_gene: TRBV7-2; CDR3aa: CASSLRSGPGAYEQYF; CDR3nt: TGTGCCAGCAGCTTAAGATCAGGCCCGGGGGCGTACGAGCAGTACTTC
d_gene: TRBD2; j_gene: TRBJ2-1; abundance: many; v_gene: TRBV2; CDR3aa: CASMKGLAGVLNEQFF; CDR3nt: TGTGCCAGCATGAAGGGACTAGCGGGGGTCCTCAATGAGCAGTTCTTC
d_gene: .; j_gene: TRBJ1-2; abundance: many; v_gene: TRBV3-1; CDR3aa: CASSRTAPNYGYTF; CDR3nt: TGTGCCAGCAGTCGGACAGCGCCCAACTATGGCTACACCTTC
d_gene: .; j_gene: TRBJ2-5; abundance: many; v_gene: TRBV5-1; CDR3aa: CASSDSGWNQEIQYF; CDR3nt: TGCGCCAGCAGCGATTCTGGTTGGAACCAAGAGATCCAGTACTTC
d_gene: .; j_gene: TRBJ1-1; abundance: many; v_gene: TRBV5-5; CDR3aa: CASSLMSVVDTEAFF; CDR3nt: TGTGCCAGCAGCTTGATGTCGGTCGTGGACACTGAAGCTTTCTTT
d_gene: TRBD2; j_gene: TRBJ2-6; abundance: many; v_gene: TRBV4-1; CDR3aa: CASRNLAGDGANVLTF; CDR3nt: TGCGCCAGCAGGAATCTAGCGGGGGATGGGGCCAACGTCCTGACTTTC
d_gene: .; j_gene: TRBJ2-5; abundance: many; v_gene: TRBV5-1; CDR3aa: CASSFSWETQYF; CDR3nt: TGCGCCAGCAGCTTTTCGTGGGAGACCCAGTACTTC
d_gene: TRBD1; j_gene: TRBJ2-6; abundance: many; v_gene: TRBV20-1; CDR3aa: CSARDGAGTGGIGANVLTF; CDR3nt: TGCAGTGCTAGAGATGGTGCCGGGACAGGGGGCATTGGGGCCAACGTCCTGACTTTC
d_gene: .; j_gene: TRBJ1-1; abundance: many; v_gene: TRBV5-5; CDR3aa: CASSSLTHGNTEAFF; CDR3nt: TGTGCCAGCAGCTCCCTTACGCACGGGAACACTGAAGCTTTCTTT
d_gene: TRBD1; j_gene: TRBJ2-7; abundance: many; v_gene: TRBV29-1; CDR3aa: CSVRGDRGASYEQYF; CDR3nt: TGCAGCGTTCGTGGGGACAGGGGGGCGTCCTACGAGCAGTACTTC
d_gene: .; j_gene: TRBJ1-2; abundance: many; v_gene: TRBV11-2; CDR3aa: CASSLSWNYGYTF; CDR3nt: TGTGCCAGCAGCTTATCCTGGAACTATGGCTACACCTTC
d_gene: .; j_gene: TRBJ2-2; abundance: .; v_gene: TRBV30; CDR3aa: CAWSGRSNFWELFF; CDR3nt: TGTGCCTGGAGTGGCCGGTCTAACTTTTGGGAGCTGTTTTTT
d_gene: TRBD1; j_gene: TRBJ1-4; abundance: many; v_gene: TRBV7-2; CDR3aa: CASRPSRDSSLGEKLFF; CDR3nt: TGTGCCAGCAGACCGTCCCGGGACAGTTCCCTAGGGGAAAAACTGTTTTTT
d_gene: TRBD2; j_gene: TRBJ2-1; abundance: many; v_gene: TRBV6-1; CDR3aa: CASSVGREVYNEQFF; CDR3nt: TGTGCCAGCAGTGTGGGGCGGGAGGTTTACAATGAGCAGTTCTTC
d_gene: TRBD1; j_gene: TRBJ1-2; abundance: many; v_gene: TRBV9; CDR3aa: CASSGLDRGNPNYGYTF; CDR3nt: TGTGCCAGCAGCGGGTTAGACAGGGGGAACCCTAACTATGGCTACACCTTC
d_gene: TRBD2; j_gene: TRBJ2-5; abundance: many; v_gene: TRBV5-1; CDR3aa: CASSLSGGFEETQYF; CDR3nt: TGCGCCAGCAGCTTGAGCGGGGGGTTCGAAGAGACCCAGTACTTC
d_gene: .; j_gene: TRBJ2-5; abundance: many; v_gene: TRBV12-3/TRBV12-4; CDR3aa: CASSTLTEQETQYF; CDR3nt: TGTGCCAGCAGTACTTTGACAGAACAAGAGACCCAGTACTTC
d_gene: TRBD2; j_gene: TRBJ2-3; abundance: many; v_gene: TRBV20-1; CDR3aa: CSARGSSGSPPDTQYF; CDR3nt: TGCAGTGCTAGAGGGTCTAGCGGGAGCCCGCCAGATACGCAGTATTTT